Listed below are T cell receptor beta chains from one sample, sequenced in a study of blood T cell repertoires in COVID-19. The protocol was immunoSEQ multiplex PCR, while the TCRdb copy is restricted to in-frame clones and leaves out a portion. Of 290,000 or so clones in the sample, over 75% are singletons; the top ten hold 5.1%. Sequenced material: peripheral blood. These receptors were taken from a man aged 45 to 65 with active or convalescent COVID-19. CDR3s include the opening cysteine and the closing phenylalanine or tryptophan. The D gene is left open where the match is weak. The size of a clone is reported for some rows only, either as once, few or many, or as a class for expanded clones.

d_gene	abundance	v_gene	j_gene	CDR3nt	CDR3aa
-	-	TRBV15	TRBJ1-2	TGTGCCACCAGCGTATCCGGGACAAGGGTCTATGGCTACACCTTC	CATSVSGTRVYGYTF
TRBD2	-	TRBV7-2	TRBJ2-7	TGTGCCAGCAGCTCACCACCGGGACTACCTTCGCTTACCTACGAGCAGTACTTC	CASSSPPGLPSLTYEQYF
-	many	TRBV18	TRBJ2-2	TGTGCCAGCTCACAGTATCGGGACACCGGGGAGCTGTTTTTT	CASSQYRDTGELFF
TRBD2	few	TRBV6-7	TRBJ2-7	TGTGCCAGCAGTCCAGGTTTTGGTAGCGGGAGGTTCTACGAGCAGTACTTC	CASSPGFGSGRFYEQYF
-	-	TRBV4-2	TRBJ2-2	TGTGCCAGCAGCCAAGCCTGGTGGGCGTCTACCACCGGGGAGCTGTTTTTT	CASSQAWWASTTGELFF
-	-	TRBV27	TRBJ1-5	TGTGCCAGCAGTTATCAGGGCTTAGGGGGTCAGCCCCAGCATTTT	CASSYQGLGGQPQHF
TRBD1	-	TRBV5-1	TRBJ1-6	TGCGCCAGCAGCTTGGGGGGACCCGGGACAGGGTATAATTCACCCCTCCACTTT	CASSLGGPGTGYNSPLHF
-	once	TRBV28	TRBJ1-2	TGTGCCAGCATACTCAGGGGTTACCCATATGGCTACACCTTC	CASILRGYPYGYTF
TRBD2	-	TRBV18	TRBJ2-3	TGTGCCAGCTCACCAATATCACTAGCGGGCGAATCCCGTGGGGTAGATACGCAGTATTTT	CASSPISLAGESRGVDTQYF
TRBD1	-	TRBV24-1	TRBJ2-6	TGTGCCACCAGTGAGCCTCCGGGACAGGGTAGATCTGGGGCCAACGTCCTGACTTTC	CATSEPPGQGRSGANVLTF
-	-	TRBV19	TRBJ1-2	TGTGCCAGTAGTATAGTGGGCAGCTACACCTTC	CASSIVGSYTF
TRBD1	-	TRBV30	TRBJ1-6	TGTGCCTGGAGTGTTCGGACAGGGGCTTCACCCCTCCACTTT	CAWSVRTGASPLHF
-	-	TRBV27	TRBJ2-1	TGTGCCAGCAGTTTCCAACAGATCTCCTACAATGAGCAGTTCTTC	CASSFQQISYNEQFF
TRBD1	-	TRBV5-1	TRBJ2-1	TGCGCCAGCAGCGTGACTGGACAGGGGGCTTTGGAGCAGTTCTTC	CASSVTGQGALEQFF
-	-	TRBV12-5	TRBJ2-1	TGTGCTAGTGGTTTGGCCCCCGTGCAGTTCTTC	CASGLAPVQFF
TRBD1	-	TRBV5-1	TRBJ1-4	TGCGCCAGCAGCTTGGGATCTTCGGACAGGGTGAAAAAACTGTTTTTT	CASSLGSSDRVKKLFF
-	-	TRBV28	TRBJ1-1	TGTGCCAGCAGTTTCTCAGTCACTGAAGCTTTCTTT	CASSFSVTEAFF
-	-	TRBV3-1/TRBV3-2	TRBJ1-1	TGTGCCAGCAGCCAAGGACGGGGAGCCCTCACTGAAGCTTTCTTT	CASSQGRGALTEAFF
-	many	TRBV6-5	TRBJ1-5	TGTGCCAGCAGTTCTACTTTGAGCAATCAGCCCCAGCATTTT	CASSSTLSNQPQHF
-	-	TRBV23-1	TRBJ1-4	TGCGCCAGCAGTCAATCCGCCACAGGCCGGAATGAAAAACTGTTTTTT	CASSQSATGRNEKLFF
-	once	TRBV7-3	TRBJ2-2	TGTGCCAGCCGATTTGGCACGAACACCGGGGAGCTGTTTTTT	CASRFGTNTGELFF
-	once	TRBV18	TRBJ2-1	TGTGCCAGCTCACCACCCAACAGGGTTCTCTCCTACAATGAGCAGTTCTTC	CASSPPNRVLSYNEQFF
-	-	TRBV9	TRBJ2-1	TGTGCCAGCAGCACCCCCCCACAAGTCAATGAGCAGTTCTTC	CASSTPPQVNEQFF
-	-	TRBV6-2/TRBV6-3	TRBJ1-5	TGTGCCAGCAGTCTCGTCGGTTATAGCAATCAGCCCCAGCATTTT	CASSLVGYSNQPQHF
-	-	TRBV19	TRBJ2-7	TGTGCCAGTAGTAAGTTTCCCGTCGGGGAGCAGTACTTC	CASSKFPVGEQYF
TRBD1	once	TRBV7-2	TRBJ1-1	TGTGCCAGCAGCATATACAGGGGGCTGAACACTGAAGCTTTCTTT	CASSIYRGLNTEAFF
TRBD2	-	TRBV3-1/TRBV3-2	TRBJ2-5	TGTGCCAGCAGCCAAACTAGCGGGAGCTCCCAAGAGACCCAGTACTTC	CASSQTSGSSQETQYF
TRBD2	once	TRBV3-1/TRBV3-2	TRBJ2-6	TGTGCCAGCAGCCAAGAAGTCTTAGGACTAGCCGCCCTCTATACTGGGGCCAACGTCCTGACTTTC	CASSQEVLGLAALYTGANVLTF
TRBD1	-	TRBV24-1	TRBJ2-1	TGTGCCACCAGGGCGTCTCCGGGACAGGGGAAGGGTGATGAGCAGTTCTTC	CATRASPGQGKGDEQFF
-	-	TRBV7-2	TRBJ2-2	TGTGCCAGCAGCCCCAGGGAGGCCGGGGAGCTGTTTTTT	CASSPREAGELFF
-	-	TRBV18	TRBJ2-3	TGTGCCAGCTCCCCTCAGGGTGGGAACGCAGATACGCAGTATTTT	CASSPQGGNADTQYF
-	-	TRBV7-2	TRBJ2-4	TGTGCCAGCAGCCGCGGGCCGGGAAACATTCAGTACTTC	CASSRGPGNIQYF
-	-	TRBV5-1	TRBJ1-2	TGCGCCAGCAGCTTGAGTAGTAGAGGGAACTATGGCTACACCTTC	CASSLSSRGNYGYTF
-	-	TRBV27	TRBJ1-6	TGTGTCAGCAGTTTAACCCCAGGGGATAAATCACCCCTCCACTTT	CVSSLTPGDKSPLHF
TRBD1	-	TRBV5-4	TRBJ2-1	TGTGCCAGCAGCTTGGTTCCCGGACAGGGGGCGGACAATGAGCAGTTCTTC	CASSLVPGQGADNEQFF
-	-	TRBV6-5	TRBJ2-1	TGTGCCAGCTGCTTAAACGAGGCGGAATACAATGAGCAGTTCTTC	CASCLNEAEYNEQFF
-	-	TRBV6-5	TRBJ2-7	TGTGCCAGCAATAGCCCTTCCTACGAGCAGTACTTC	CASNSPSYEQYF
TRBD2	once	TRBV11-2	TRBJ2-7	TGTGCCAGCAGCTATACCGGGACTAGCGGGGGCGAGCAGTACTTC	CASSYTGTSGGEQYF
TRBD2	-	TRBV7-8	TRBJ2-7	TGTGCCAGCAGCGCCGCTAGCGGGACGGCCTACGAGCAGTACTTC	CASSAASGTAYEQYF
-	-	TRBV18	TRBJ1-5	TGTGCCAGCTCACCGACAGATAGCAATCAGCCCCAGCATTTT	CASSPTDSNQPQHF
-	-	TRBV5-1	TRBJ2-2	TGCGCCAGCAGCTTGGCCAGGGTTACCGGGGAGCTGTTTTTT	CASSLARVTGELFF
TRBD2	-	TRBV28	TRBJ2-1	TGTGCCAGCAGTTTAAATCTCGGTAGCGGGAGGAGCTACAATGAGCAGTTCTTC	CASSLNLGSGRSYNEQFF